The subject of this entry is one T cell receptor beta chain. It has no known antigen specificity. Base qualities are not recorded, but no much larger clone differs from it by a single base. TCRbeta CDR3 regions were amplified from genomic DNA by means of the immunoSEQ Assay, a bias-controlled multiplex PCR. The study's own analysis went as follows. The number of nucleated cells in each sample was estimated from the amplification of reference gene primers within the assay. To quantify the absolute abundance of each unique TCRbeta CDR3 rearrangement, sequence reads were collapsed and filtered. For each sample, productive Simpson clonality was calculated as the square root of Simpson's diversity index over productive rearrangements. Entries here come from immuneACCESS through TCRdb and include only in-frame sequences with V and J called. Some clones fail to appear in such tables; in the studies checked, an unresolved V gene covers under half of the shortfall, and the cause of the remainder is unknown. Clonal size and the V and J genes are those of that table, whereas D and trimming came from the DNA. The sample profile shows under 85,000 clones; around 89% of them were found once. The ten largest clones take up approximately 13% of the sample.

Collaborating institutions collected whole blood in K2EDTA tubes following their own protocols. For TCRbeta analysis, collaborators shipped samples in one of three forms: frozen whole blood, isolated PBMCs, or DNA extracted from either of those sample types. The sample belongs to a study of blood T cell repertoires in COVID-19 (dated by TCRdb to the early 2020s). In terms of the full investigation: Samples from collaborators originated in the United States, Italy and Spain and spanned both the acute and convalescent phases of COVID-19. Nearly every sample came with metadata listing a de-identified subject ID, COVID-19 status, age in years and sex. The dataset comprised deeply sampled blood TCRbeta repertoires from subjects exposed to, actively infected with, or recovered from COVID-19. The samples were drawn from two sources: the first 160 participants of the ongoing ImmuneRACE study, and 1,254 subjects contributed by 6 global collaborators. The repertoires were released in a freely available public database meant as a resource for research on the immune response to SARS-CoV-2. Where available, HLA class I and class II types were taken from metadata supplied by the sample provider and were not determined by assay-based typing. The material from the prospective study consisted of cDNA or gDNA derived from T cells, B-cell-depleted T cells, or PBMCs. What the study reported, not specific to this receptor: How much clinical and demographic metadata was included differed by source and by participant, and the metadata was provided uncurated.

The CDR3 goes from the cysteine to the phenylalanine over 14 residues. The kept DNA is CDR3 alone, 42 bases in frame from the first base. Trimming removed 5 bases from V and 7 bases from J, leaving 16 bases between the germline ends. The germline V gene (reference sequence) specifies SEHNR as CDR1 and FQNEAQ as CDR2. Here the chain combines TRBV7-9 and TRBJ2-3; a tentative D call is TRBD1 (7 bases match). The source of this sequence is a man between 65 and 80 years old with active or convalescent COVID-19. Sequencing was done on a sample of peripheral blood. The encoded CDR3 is CASSRDSGGNTQYF. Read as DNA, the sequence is TGTGCCAGCAGCCGGGACAGTGGGGGGAATACGCAGTATTTT.